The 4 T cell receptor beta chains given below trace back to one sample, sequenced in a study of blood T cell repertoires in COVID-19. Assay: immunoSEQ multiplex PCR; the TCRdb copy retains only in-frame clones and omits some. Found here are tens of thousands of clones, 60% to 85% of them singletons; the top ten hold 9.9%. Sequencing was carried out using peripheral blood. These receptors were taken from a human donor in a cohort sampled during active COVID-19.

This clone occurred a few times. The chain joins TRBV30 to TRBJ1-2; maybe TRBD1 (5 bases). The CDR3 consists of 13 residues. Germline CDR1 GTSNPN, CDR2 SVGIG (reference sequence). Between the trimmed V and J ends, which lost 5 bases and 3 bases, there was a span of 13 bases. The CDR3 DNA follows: TGTGCCTGGGCCCAATTACAGGACTATGGCTACACCTTC. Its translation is CAWAQLQDYGYTF.

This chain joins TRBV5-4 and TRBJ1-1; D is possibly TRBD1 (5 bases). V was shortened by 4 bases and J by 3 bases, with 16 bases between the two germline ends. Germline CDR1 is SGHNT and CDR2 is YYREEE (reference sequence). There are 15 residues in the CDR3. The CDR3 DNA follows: TGTGCCAGCAGCGAGGGACGTCCGGGGGACACTGAAGCTTTCTTT. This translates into CASSEGRPGDTEAFF.

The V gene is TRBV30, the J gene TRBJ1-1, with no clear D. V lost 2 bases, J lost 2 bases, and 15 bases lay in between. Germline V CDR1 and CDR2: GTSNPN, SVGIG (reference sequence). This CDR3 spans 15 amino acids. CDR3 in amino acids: CAWSTGRLKNTEAFF. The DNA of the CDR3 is TGTGCCTGGAGTACGGGGAGGCTTAAAAACACTGAAGCTTTCTTT.

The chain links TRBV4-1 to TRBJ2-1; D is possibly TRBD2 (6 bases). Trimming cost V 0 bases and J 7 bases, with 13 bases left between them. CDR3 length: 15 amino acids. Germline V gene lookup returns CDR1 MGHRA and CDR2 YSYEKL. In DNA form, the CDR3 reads TGCGCCAGCAGCCAAGATGAAGGGGAGGTAAATGAGCAGTTCTTC. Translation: CASSQDEGEVNEQFF.